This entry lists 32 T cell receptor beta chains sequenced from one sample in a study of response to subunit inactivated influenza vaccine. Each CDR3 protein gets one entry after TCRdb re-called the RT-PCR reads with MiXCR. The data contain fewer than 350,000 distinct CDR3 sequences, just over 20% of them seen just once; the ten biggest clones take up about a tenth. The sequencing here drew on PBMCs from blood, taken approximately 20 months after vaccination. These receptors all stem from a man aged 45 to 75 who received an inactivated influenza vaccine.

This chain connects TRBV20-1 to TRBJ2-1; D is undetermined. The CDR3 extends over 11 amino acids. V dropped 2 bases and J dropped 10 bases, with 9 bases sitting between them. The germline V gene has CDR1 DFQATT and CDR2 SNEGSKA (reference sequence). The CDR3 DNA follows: TGCAGTGCTAGAAACCATCCCGAGCAGTTCTTC. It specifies CSARNHPEQFF.

CDR3 nucleotide sequence: TGTGCCAGCAGCGTAGCTCCCTCCTATAATTCACCCCTCCACTTT. Translated, it gives CASSVAPSYNSPLHF. The rearrangement uses TRBV9 and TRBJ1-6; no clear D. The CDR3 is 15 amino acids. The V and J ends lost 0 bases and 0 bases respectively, with 4 bases between them. From germline, CDR1 is SGDLS and CDR2 YYNGEE.

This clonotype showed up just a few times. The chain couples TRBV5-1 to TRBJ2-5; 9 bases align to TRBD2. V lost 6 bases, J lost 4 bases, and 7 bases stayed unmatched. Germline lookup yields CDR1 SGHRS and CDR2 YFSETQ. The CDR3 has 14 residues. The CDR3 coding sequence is TGCGCCAGCACGGTAGCGGGAGTGGGAGAGACCCAGTACTTC. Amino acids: CASTVAGVGETQYF.

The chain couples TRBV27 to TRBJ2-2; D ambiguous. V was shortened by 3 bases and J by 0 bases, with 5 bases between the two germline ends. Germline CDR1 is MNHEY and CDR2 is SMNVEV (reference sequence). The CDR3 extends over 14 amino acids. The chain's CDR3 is CASSFPSNTGELFF. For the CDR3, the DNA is TGTGCCAGCAGTTTCCCCTCGAACACCGGGGAGCTGTTTTTT.

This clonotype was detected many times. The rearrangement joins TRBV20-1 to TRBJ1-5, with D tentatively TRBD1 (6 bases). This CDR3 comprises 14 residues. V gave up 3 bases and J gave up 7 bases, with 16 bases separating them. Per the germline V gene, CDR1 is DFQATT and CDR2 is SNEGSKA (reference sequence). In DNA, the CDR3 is TGCAGTGCTAGCCAGCGGGGGCGAGGACAGCCCCAGCATTTT. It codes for CSASQRGRGQPQHF.

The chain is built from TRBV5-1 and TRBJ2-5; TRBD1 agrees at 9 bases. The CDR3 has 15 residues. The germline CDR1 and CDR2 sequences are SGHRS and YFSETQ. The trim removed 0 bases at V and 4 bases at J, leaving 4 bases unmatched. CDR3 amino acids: CASSLGDRVSETQYF. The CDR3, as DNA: TGCGCCAGCAGCTTGGGGGACAGGGTATCAGAGACCCAGTACTTC. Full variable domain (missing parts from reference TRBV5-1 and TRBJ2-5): KAGVTQTPRYLIKTRGQQVTLSCSPISGHRSVSWYQQTPGQGLQFLFEYFSETQRNKGNFPGRFSGRQFSNSRSEMNVSTLELGDSALYLCASSLGDRVSETQYFGPGTRLLVL.

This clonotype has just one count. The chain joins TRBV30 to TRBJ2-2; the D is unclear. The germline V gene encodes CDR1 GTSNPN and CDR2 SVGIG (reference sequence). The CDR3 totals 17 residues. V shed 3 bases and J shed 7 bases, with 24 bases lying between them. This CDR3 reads CAWSGPTGRWLNGELFF. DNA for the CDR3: TGTGCCTGGAGCGGGCCGACTGGGCGGTGGTTGAACGGGGAGCTGTTTTTT.

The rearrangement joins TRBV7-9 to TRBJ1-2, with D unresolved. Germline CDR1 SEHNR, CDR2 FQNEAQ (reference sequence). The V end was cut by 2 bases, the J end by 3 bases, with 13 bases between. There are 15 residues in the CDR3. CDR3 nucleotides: TGTGCCAGCAGCTTAATTGGCCCTCACTACTATGGCTACACCTTC. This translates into CASSLIGPHYYGYTF.

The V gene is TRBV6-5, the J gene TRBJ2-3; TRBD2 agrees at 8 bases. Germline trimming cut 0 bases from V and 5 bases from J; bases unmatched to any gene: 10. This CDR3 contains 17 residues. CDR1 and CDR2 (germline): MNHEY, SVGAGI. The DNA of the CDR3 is TGTGCCAGCAGTTACTCGTACGGGGGGGCGAGGAGAGATACGCAGTATTTT. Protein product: CASSYSYGGARRDTQYF.

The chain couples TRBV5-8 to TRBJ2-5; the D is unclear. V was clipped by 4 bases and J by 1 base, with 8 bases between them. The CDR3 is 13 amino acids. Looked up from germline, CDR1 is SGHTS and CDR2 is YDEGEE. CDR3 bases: TGTGCCAGCAGCCTGCCTACCCAAGAGACCCAGTACTTC. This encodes CASSLPTQETQYF.

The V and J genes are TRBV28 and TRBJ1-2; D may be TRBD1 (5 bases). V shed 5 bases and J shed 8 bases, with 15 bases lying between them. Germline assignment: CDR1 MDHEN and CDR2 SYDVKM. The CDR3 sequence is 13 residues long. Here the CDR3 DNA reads TGTGCCAGCAGTACGCGGGGGAAGAGCGGCTACACCTTC. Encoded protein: CASSTRGKSGYTF.

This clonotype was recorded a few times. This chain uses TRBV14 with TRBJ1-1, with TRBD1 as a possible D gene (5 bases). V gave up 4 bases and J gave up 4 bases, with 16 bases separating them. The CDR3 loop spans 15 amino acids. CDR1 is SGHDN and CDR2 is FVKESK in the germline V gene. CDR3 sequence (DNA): TGTGCCAGCAGCCGACTAGGACACATGAGCACTGAAGCTTTCTTT. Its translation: CASSRLGHMSTEAFF.

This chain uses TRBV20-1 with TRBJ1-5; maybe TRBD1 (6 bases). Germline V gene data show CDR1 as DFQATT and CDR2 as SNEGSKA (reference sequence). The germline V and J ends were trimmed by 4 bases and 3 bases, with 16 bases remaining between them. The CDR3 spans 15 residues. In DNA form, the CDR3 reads TGCAGTGCTACAAATTCACGGGGGCACAATCAGCCCCAGCATTTT. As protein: CSATNSRGHNQPQHF.

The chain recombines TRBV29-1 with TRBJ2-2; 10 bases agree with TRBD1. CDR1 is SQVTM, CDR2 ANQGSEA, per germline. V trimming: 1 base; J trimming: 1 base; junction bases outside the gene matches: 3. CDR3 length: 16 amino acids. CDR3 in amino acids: CSVEARDRGNTGELFF. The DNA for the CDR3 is TGCAGCGTTGAAGCAAGGGACAGGGGGAACACCGGGGAGCTGTTTTTT.

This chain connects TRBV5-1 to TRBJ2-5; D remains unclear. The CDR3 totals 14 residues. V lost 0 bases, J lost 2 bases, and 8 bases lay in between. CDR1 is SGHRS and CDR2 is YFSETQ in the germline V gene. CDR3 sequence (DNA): TGCGCCAGCAGCTTGGAGGGCTTTCAAGAGACCCAGTACTTC. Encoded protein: CASSLEGFQETQYF.

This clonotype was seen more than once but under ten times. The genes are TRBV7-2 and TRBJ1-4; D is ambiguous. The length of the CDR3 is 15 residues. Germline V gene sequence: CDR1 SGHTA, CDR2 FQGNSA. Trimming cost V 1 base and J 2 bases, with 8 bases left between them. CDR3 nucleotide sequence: TGTGCCAGCAGCTTAGTTAGTAGGACTAATGAAAAACTGTTTTTT. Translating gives CASSLVSRTNEKLFF.

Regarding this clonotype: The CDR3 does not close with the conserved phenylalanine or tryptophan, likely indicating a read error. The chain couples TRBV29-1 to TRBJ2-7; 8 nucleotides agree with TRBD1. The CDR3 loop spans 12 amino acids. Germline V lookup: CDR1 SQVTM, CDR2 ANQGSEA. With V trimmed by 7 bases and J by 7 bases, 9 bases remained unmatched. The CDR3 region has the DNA TGCAGCGCCCGGACAGGGTTGAGAGAGCAGTACCTC. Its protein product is CSARTGLREQYL.

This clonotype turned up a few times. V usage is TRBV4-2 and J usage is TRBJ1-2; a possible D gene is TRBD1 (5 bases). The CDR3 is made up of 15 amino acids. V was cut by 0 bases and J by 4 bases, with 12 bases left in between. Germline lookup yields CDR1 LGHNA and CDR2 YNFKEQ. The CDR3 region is CASSQDLTGSYGYTF. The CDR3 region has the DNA TGTGCCAGCAGCCAAGATTTAACAGGTTCCTATGGCTACACCTTC.

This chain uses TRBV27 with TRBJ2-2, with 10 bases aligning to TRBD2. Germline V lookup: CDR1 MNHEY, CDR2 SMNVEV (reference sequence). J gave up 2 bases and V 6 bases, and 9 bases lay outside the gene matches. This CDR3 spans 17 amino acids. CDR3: CASSLLELAGNTGELFF. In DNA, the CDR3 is TGTGCCAGCAGCCTCCTAGAACTAGCGGGAAACACCGGGGAGCTGTTTTTT.

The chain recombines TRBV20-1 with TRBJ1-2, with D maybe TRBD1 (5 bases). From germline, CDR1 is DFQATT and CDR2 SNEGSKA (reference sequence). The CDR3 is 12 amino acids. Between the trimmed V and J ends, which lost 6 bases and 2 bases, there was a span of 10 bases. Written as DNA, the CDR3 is TGCAGTGCAGACGACAGAAACTATGGCTACACCTTC. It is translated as CSADDRNYGYTF.

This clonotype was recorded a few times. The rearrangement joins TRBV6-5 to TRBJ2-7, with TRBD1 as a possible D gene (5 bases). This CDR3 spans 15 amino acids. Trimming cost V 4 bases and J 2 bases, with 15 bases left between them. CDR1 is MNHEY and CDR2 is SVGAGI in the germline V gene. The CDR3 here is CASSFRASGTYEQYF. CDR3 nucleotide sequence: TGTGCCAGCAGTTTCCGGGCCTCAGGGACCTACGAGCAGTACTTC.

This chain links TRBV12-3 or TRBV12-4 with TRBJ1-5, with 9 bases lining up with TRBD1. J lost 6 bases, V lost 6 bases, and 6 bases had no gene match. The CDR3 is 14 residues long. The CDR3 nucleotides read TGTGCCAGCAGCCGGACAGGGGTGTTTCAGCCCCAGCATTTT. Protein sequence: CASSRTGVFQPQHF.

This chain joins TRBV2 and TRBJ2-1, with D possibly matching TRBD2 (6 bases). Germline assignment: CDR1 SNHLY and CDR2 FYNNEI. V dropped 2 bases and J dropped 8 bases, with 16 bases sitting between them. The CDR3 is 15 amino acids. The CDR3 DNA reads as TGTGCCAGCAGTGAAACGGGACTCCCCACCCATGAGCAGTTCTTC. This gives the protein CASSETGLPTHEQFF.

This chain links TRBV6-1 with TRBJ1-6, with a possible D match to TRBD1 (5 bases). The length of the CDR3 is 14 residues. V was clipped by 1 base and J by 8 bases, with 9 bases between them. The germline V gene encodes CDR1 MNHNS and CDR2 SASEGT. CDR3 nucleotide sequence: TGTGCCAGCAGTGAAGGACAGCAGGATTCACCCCTCCACTTT. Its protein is CASSEGQQDSPLHF.

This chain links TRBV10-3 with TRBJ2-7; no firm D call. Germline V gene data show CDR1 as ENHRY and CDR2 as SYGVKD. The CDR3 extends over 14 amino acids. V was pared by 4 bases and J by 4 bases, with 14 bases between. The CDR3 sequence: CAISVQKGSYEQYF. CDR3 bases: TGTGCCATCAGTGTCCAGAAAGGATCTTACGAGCAGTACTTC.

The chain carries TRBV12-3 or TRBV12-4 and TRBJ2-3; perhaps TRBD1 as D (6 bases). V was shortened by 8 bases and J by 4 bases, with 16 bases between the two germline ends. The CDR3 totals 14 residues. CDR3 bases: TGTGCCAGCCACCCTTTATGGGGGCCAGATACGCAGTATTTT. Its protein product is CASHPLWGPDTQYF.

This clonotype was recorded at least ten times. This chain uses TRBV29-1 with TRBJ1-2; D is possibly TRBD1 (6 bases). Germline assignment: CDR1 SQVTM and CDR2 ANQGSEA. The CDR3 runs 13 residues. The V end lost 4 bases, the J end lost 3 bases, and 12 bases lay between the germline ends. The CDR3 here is CSVGTGPYYGYTF. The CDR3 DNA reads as TGCAGCGTTGGAACAGGGCCATACTATGGCTACACCTTC. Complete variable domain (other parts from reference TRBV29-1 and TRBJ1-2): SAVISQKPSRDICQRGTSLTIQCQVDSQVTMMFWYRQQPGQSLTLIATANQGSEATYESGFVIDKFPISRPNLTFSTLTVSNMSPEDSSIYLCSVGTGPYYGYTFGSGTRLTVV.

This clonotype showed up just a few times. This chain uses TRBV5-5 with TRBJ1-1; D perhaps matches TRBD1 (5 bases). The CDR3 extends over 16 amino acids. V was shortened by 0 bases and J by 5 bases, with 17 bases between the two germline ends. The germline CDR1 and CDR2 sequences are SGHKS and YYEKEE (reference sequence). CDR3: CASSLGIGQGETEAFF. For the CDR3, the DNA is TGTGCCAGCAGCTTGGGGATTGGTCAGGGCGAGACTGAAGCTTTCTTT.

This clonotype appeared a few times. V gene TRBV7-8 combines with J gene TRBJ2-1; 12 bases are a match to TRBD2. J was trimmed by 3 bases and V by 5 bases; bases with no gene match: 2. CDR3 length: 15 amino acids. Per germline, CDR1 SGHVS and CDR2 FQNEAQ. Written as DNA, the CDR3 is TGTGCCAGCAGCATGACTAGCGGGGGCTACAATGAGCAGTTCTTC. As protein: CASSMTSGGYNEQFF.

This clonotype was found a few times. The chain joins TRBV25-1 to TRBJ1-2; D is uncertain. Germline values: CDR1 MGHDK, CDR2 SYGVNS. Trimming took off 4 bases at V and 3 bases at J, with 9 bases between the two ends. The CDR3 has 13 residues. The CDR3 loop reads CASSGGVDYGYTF. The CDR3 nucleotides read TGTGCCAGCAGTGGGGGAGTTGACTATGGCTACACCTTC.

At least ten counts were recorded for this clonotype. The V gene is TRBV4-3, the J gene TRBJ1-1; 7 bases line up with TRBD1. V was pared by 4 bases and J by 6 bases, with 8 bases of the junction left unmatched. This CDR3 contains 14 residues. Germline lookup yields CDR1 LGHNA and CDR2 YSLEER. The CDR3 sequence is CASSLTGVNSEAFF. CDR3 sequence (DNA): TGCGCCAGCAGCCTAACAGGGGTCAACTCTGAAGCTTTCTTT.

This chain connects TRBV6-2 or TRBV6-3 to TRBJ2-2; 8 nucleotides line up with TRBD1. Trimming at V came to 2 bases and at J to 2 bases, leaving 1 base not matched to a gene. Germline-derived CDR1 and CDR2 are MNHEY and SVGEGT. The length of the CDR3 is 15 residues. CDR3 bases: TGTGCCAGCAGTTACCAGGGGGCTAACACCGGGGAGCTGTTTTTT. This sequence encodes CASSYQGANTGELFF.